The 18 T cell receptor beta chains reported below all come from one sample, sequenced in a study of blood T cell repertoires in COVID-19. Assay: immunoSEQ multiplex PCR; the TCRdb copy retains only in-frame clones and omits some. The sample contains tens of thousands of clones, over 60% of which appear only once. Sample: peripheral blood. Receptors were obtained from a human donor in a cohort sampled during active COVID-19.

The genes are TRBV3-1 (or the pseudogene TRBV3-2) and TRBJ2-3; D gene uncertain. CDR1 and CDR2 from the germline V gene are LGHDT and YNNKEL (reference sequence). The V end was cut by 1 base, the J end by 0 bases, with 8 bases between. The CDR3 contains 15 residues. CDR3 sequence: CASSQGQISTDTQYF. For the CDR3, the DNA is TGTGCCAGCAGCCAAGGGCAGATAAGCACAGATACGCAGTATTTT.

This rearrangement joins TRBV28 to TRBJ2-7, with 8 bases lining up with TRBD1. Germline V CDR1 and CDR2: MDHEN, SYDVKM. The J segment lost 3 bases and the V segment lost 5 bases, leaving 9 bases of the junction unmatched. The CDR3 is made up of 15 amino acids. This CDR3 is CASSPASTGDYEQYF. The CDR3 region has the DNA TGTGCCAGCAGTCCTGCTTCGACAGGGGACTACGAGCAGTACTTC.

This sequence joins TRBV19 and TRBJ1-4; D is undetermined. V lost 7 bases and J lost 2, with 14 bases in between. CDR3 length: 15 amino acids. CDR1 is LNHDA and CDR2 is SQIVND in the germline V gene (reference sequence). The CDR3, as DNA: TGTGCCAGTATGCCTCAACCGCGGACTAATGAAAAACTGTTTTTT. Its translation: CASMPQPRTNEKLFF. Filled out from reference TRBV19 and TRBJ1-4, the complete variable domain reads DGGITQSPKYLFRKEGQNVTLSCEQNLNHDAMYWYRQDPGQGLRLIYYSQIVNDFQKGDIAEGYSVSREKKESFPLTVTSAQKNPTAFYLCASMPQPRTNEKLFFGSGTQLSVL.

The chain carries TRBV4-3 and TRBJ1-5, with 7 bases that match TRBD1. Germline assignment: CDR1 LGHNA and CDR2 YSLEER. V trimming: 4 bases; J trimming: 4 bases; junction bases outside the gene matches: 10. CDR3 length: 16 amino acids. The CDR3 coding sequence is TGCGCCAGCAGCCGTTTTAAGGGACAGCCTAATCAGCCCCAGCATTTT. Its translation is CASSRFKGQPNQPQHF.

The V and J genes are TRBV6-2 or TRBV6-3 and TRBJ1-6; tentatively, D is TRBD1 (6 bases). CDR1 is MNHEY, CDR2 SVGEGT, per germline. The CDR3 contains 16 residues. V shed 0 bases and J shed 7 bases, with 13 bases lying between them. The CDR3 reads CASSYSSTGGNSPLHF. The CDR3 DNA reads TGTGCCAGCAGTTACTCCTCGACAGGTGGGAATTCACCCCTCCACTTT.

V is TRBV28 and J is TRBJ1-5, with TRBD1 as a possible D gene (6 bases). Germline CDR1 reads MDHEN; CDR2 reads SYDVKM. The V end lost 2 bases, the J end lost 9 bases, and 14 bases lay between the germline ends. The CDR3 covers 14 residues. The CDR3 is CASSLGGPGRPQHF. CDR3 coding DNA: TGTGCCAGCAGTTTAGGGGGCCCAGGAAGGCCCCAGCATTTT.

V gene TRBV6-5 combines with J gene TRBJ2-7; the match to TRBD2 covers 8 bases. V was clipped by 8 bases and J by 0 bases; unmatched bases: 6. Germline lookup yields CDR1 MNHEY and CDR2 SVGAGI. The CDR3 totals 14 residues. The DNA of the CDR3 is TGTGCCAGCCGAGCGGGAGCTGCCTCCTACGAGCAGTACTTC. Translating it yields CASRAGAASYEQYF.

The chain uses TRBV28 and TRBJ2-7; D uncertain. In germline, CDR1 is MDHEN, CDR2 SYDVKM. The CDR3 totals 15 residues. Trimming cost V 5 bases and J 1 base, with 15 bases left between them. DNA of the CDR3: TGTGCCAGCAGTAACGGCGCGGAAGGATCCTACGAGCAGTACTTC. Its protein is CASSNGAEGSYEQYF.

This clone was picked up a small number of times. The chain recombines TRBV6-2 or TRBV6-3 with TRBJ2-7; unclear D gene. Germline CDR1 MNHEY, CDR2 SVGEGT. This CDR3 has 13 residues. Between the trimmed V and J ends, which lost 3 bases and 4 bases, there was a span of 10 bases. CDR3 sequence (DNA): TGTGCCAGCAGTTATAACAGAGCATACGAGCAGTACTTC. Residues: CASSYNRAYEQYF.

The genes are TRBV7-9 and TRBJ2-7; weak D call: TRBD1 (6 bases). CDR1 is SEHNR, CDR2 FQNEAQ, per germline (reference sequence). V was pared by 0 bases and J by 1 base, with 13 bases between. This CDR3 contains 16 residues. CDR3 DNA: TGTGCCAGCAGCTTAGCGTTTGGGGGCGATTCCTACGAGCAGTACTTC. Protein sequence: CASSLAFGGDSYEQYF. The complete variable domain, with remaining parts taken from reference TRBV7-9 and TRBJ2-7, reads DTGVSQNPRHKITKRGQNVTFRCDPISEHNRLYWYRQTLGQGPEFLTYFQNEAQLEKSRLLSDRFSAERPKGSFSTLEIQRTEQGDSAMYLCASSLAFGGDSYEQYFGPGTRLTVT.

The chain employs TRBV2 and TRBJ2-7; a weak D match, TRBD1 (7 bases). CDR1 is SNHLY and CDR2 is FYNNEI in the germline V gene. This CDR3 is built from 13 residues. The V end was cut by 5 bases, the J end by 6 bases, with 14 bases between. The CDR3, as DNA: TGTGCCAGCAGTCGACAGGGAGGTGGCGAGCAGTACTTC. This codes for CASSRQGGGEQYF.

The chain carries TRBV2 and TRBJ2-5; 8 positions match TRBD1. The CDR3 contains 15 residues. Germline CDR1 and CDR2: SNHLY and FYNNEI. J lost 5 bases, V lost 9 bases, and 14 bases had no gene match. CDR3 sequence reads: CASDRGQLQLETQYF. CDR3 sequence (DNA): TGTGCCAGTGACAGGGGTCAGTTACAGTTGGAGACCCAGTACTTC.

This clone appeared a single time. The rearrangement uses TRBV7-2 and TRBJ2-5, with a possible D match to TRBD1 (6 bases). CDR3 size: 14 residues. V dropped 3 bases and J dropped 2 bases, with 10 bases sitting between them. CDR1 and CDR2 from the germline V gene are SGHTA and FQGNSA. This CDR3 reads CASSFRQVQETQYF. CDR3 sequence (DNA): TGTGCCAGCAGCTTTCGACAGGTTCAAGAGACCCAGTACTTC.

The V call is TRBV4-1, the J call TRBJ2-7, with 9 positions matching TRBD2. The germline V gene encodes CDR1 MGHRA and CDR2 YSYEKL. Unmatched junction bases numbered 3, after V lost 1 base and J lost 2 bases. The CDR3 spans 15 residues. The CDR3 spells CASSQGLAAPYEQYF. In DNA, the CDR3 is TGCGCCAGCAGCCAAGGACTAGCGGCCCCCTACGAGCAGTACTTC.

The chain couples TRBV27 to TRBJ2-5; TRBD2 matches at 7 bases. V dropped 5 bases and J dropped 3; count of bases not matched to a gene: 9. The CDR3 is made up of 15 amino acids. Germline V lookup: CDR1 MNHEY, CDR2 SMNVEV (reference sequence). This CDR3 is CASSAFGTTKETQYF. The CDR3 nucleotides read TGTGCCAGCAGTGCCTTCGGGACTACCAAAGAGACCCAGTACTTC.

The V and J genes are TRBV7-9 and TRBJ2-7; possibly TRBD1 for D (5 bases). The CDR3 is made up of 16 amino acids. Germline V gene data show CDR1 as SEHNR and CDR2 as FQNEAQ (reference sequence). Trimming cost V 5 bases and J 0 bases, with 17 bases left between them. The CDR3 bases are TGTGCCAGCAGCAAAATTAGGGGCACCAGCTCCTACGAGCAGTACTTC. It specifies CASSKIRGTSSYEQYF.

This sequence joins TRBV27 and TRBJ2-1; a possible D gene is TRBD2 (5 bases). V lost 5 bases and J 2 bases, leaving 13 bases between the germline ends. This CDR3 is 15 amino acids long. Germline assignment: CDR1 MNHEY and CDR2 SMNVEV (reference sequence). The CDR3 sequence: CASSALRGTYNEQFF. The DNA for the CDR3 is TGTGCCAGCAGTGCCCTACGAGGGACCTACAATGAGCAGTTCTTC.

The V call is TRBV2, the J call TRBJ2-1; 11 nucleotides align to TRBD1. Germline-derived CDR1 and CDR2 are SNHLY and FYNNEI. V was pared by 6 bases and J by 5 bases, with 6 bases of the junction left unmatched. CDR3 length: 15 residues. The CDR3 loop reads CASSPRDRGDNEQFF. The CDR3 DNA sequence: TGTGCCAGCAGCCCTCGGGACAGGGGGGACAATGAGCAGTTCTTC.